The clone carrying this TCR beta chain was recorded at least ten times. The target antigen is unknown. This entry is derived from a study of T-cell memory formation after mild COVID-19. Overall study results and limits: Among clones contracting day 15 to 85, CD4/CD8 was balanced, whereas later expanders leaned CD4+.

CDR3 length: 13 amino acids. The germline V gene encodes CDR1 SGHRS and CDR2 YFSETQ. V dropped 2 bases and J dropped 1 base, with 6 bases sitting between them. cDNA libraries for TCR alpha and TCR beta, carrying sample barcodes and UMIs, came from 5'RACE with constant-segment primers. Via MiXCR, TCRdb re-called the 5' RACE reads, giving one row per CDR3 protein. The data contain 350,000 to 400,000 distinct CDR3 sequences, roughly 14% of them singletons. The gene calls are TRBV5-1 and TRBJ1-1; D gene ambiguous. Sequencing input: PBMCs or a T cell subset sorted from them (not recorded which). The clonotype originates from a man aged 18 to 30 who had mild COVID-19 (a few samples of this study predate the infection). Cell type and time point are not known. The CDR3 protein is CASSFNRNTEAFF. The CDR3 nucleotides are TGCGCCAGCAGCTTCAACCGGAACACTGAAGCTTTCTTT. Complete variable domain (other parts from reference TRBV5-1 and TRBJ1-1): KAGVTQTPRYLIKTRGQQVTLSCSPISGHRSVSWYQQTPGQGLQFLFEYFSETQRNKGNFPGRFSGRQFSNSRSEMNVSTLELGDSALYLCASSFNRNTEAFFGQGTRLTVV.